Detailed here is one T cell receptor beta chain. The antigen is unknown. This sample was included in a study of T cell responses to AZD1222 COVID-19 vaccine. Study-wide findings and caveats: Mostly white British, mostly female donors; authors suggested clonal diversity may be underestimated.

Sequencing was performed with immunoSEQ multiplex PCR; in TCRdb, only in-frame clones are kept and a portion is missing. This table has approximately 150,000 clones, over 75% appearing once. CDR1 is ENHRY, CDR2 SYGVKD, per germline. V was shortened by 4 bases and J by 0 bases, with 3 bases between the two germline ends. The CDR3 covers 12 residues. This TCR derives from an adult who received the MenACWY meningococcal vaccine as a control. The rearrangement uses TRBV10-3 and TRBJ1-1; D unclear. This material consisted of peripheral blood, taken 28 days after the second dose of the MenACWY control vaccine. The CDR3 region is CAISGVNTEAFF. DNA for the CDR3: TGTGCCATCAGTGGGGTGAACACTGAAGCTTTCTTT.